This T cell receptor beta chain originates from a study of control samples from healthy donors and cancer patients (dated by TCRdb to 2018 to 2020). The library was generated by the immunoSEQ multiplex PCR assay. TCRdb limited this immuneACCESS table to in-frame rearrangements with V and J called. A share of clones is missing; checked studies link under half to unresolved V genes, and the rest is unexplained. The sample table records some 120,000 clones; around 93% of these occur just once. The ten largest clones represent around 7.9% of the sample. CDR1 and CDR2 are drawn from the germline V gene (reference sequence): LNHDA, SQIVND. Counted from cysteine to phenylalanine, this CDR3 has 12 amino acids. Just CDR3 DNA is preserved here, 36 bases in frame from base 1. Between the V and J ends, shortened by 1 base and 13 bases respectively, the junction contains 11 bases. Worth noting for this clone: It lacks a known antigen. No base-level quality is on record; no much larger clone is a single base apart.

Here the chain combines TRBV19 and TRBJ2-1, with a tentative D call of TRBD1 or TRBD2, each matching 5 bases. The sequence was obtained from a man between 18 and 29 years old in good health. Sequencing was done on a sample of blood. The CDR3 sequence is CASSIGSGPQFF. Read as DNA, the sequence is TGTGCCAGTAGTATAGGGTCGGGGCCCCAGTTCTTC.